This T cell receptor beta chain was recovered during a study of shared clonotypes between healthy human individuals. Study-wide context: In total, the donors were a couple of women and a few men aged 18 to 49. Study-wide points: Shared clonotypes across all four donors exceeded non-shared ones in generation probability. Naive CD4 clonotypes overlapped across a few donors at approximately 5.3%.

In the case of this clone: What it binds is not known.

At the deep level, the assay was run. Measured with immunoSEQ multiplex PCR; TCRdb has only the in-frame clones, and not every one. This table has roughly 650,000 clones, about 95% appearing once. This CDR3 spans 12 amino acids. Looked up from germline, CDR1 is MNHNS and CDR2 is SASEGT. V lost 3 bases and J lost 8, with 9 bases in between. Naive-designated CD8 cells lacked CD45RO, were positively enriched for CCR7, and omitted terminally differentiated effector memory CD45RA+ cells. The genes are TRBV6-1 and TRBJ2-3; D not resolved. The sequencing input was naive CD8+ T cells sorted from blood. The sequence derives from a woman in her twenties or thirties in good health. Written as DNA, the CDR3 is TGTGCCAGCAGTGACACCCGCGGTACGCAGTATTTT. Protein product: CASSDTRGTQYF.